The present T cell receptor (beta chain) was sequenced within a study of blood T cell repertoires in COVID-19. Study context: Acute and convalescent COVID-19 specimens originated in the United States, Italy and Spain. The cDNA or gDNA used as material had been derived from T cells, B-cell-depleted T cells, or PBMCs.

Per the study methods: Using reference gene primer amplification, nucleated cell counts were estimated. Clones were sequenced by immunoSEQ multiplex PCR, and TCRdb holds only the in-frame ones, with some missing. The DNA was the basis for D and trimming; V, J and clone size are from that table. This table has about 270,000 clones, 82% appearing once. This TCR came from a woman aged 18-29 years with acute or convalescent COVID-19. The source material was peripheral blood.

The CDR3 here is CASSVEGTGNTEAFF. CDR3 in DNA: TGTGCCAGCAGCGTAGAGGGGACAGGAAACACTGAAGCTTTCTTT. This chain connects TRBV9 to TRBJ1-1; TRBD1 matches 8 bases. Germline V gene data show CDR1 as SGDLS and CDR2 as YYNGEE. This CDR3 is built from 15 residues. V was clipped by 0 bases and J by 2 bases; unmatched bases: 3.